This T cell receptor beta chain was identified during a study of blood T cells in healthy people across ages. Together with a sample-barcoded 5' primer, a J-beta primer mix was included in a second PCR lasting about 7 to 11 cycles. TCRdb independently ran MiXCR on the 5' RACE reads; one entry per CDR3 protein. Here the sample spans fewer than 800,000 distinct CDR3 sequences, 49% being singletons. It was approximately 10 milliliters of peripheral blood that were drawn from each donor. J was trimmed by 8 bases and V by 6 bases; bases with no gene match: 9. Germline-derived CDR1 and CDR2 are SEHNR and FQNEAQ (reference sequence). The CDR3 consists of 14 residues.

Material for sequencing was blood. The chain joins TRBV7-9 to TRBJ2-1; 8 nucleotides align to TRBD1. This TCR was sampled from a woman aged 60-70 years in good health. The CDR3 DNA reads TGTGCCAGCAGTCACACGACAGGGGCCCATGAGCAGTTCTTC. This translates into CASSHTTGAHEQFF.